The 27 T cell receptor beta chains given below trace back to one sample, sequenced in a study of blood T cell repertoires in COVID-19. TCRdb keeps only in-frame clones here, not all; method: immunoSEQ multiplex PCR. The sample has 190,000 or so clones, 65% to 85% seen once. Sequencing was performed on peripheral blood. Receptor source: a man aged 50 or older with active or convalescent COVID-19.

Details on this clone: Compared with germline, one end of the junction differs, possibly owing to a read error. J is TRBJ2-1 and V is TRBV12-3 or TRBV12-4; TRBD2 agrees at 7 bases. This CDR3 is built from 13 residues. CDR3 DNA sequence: TGTGCCAGCAGTTTATCCTCTTGGACTAGTATGCTCTTC. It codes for CASSLSSWTSMLF.

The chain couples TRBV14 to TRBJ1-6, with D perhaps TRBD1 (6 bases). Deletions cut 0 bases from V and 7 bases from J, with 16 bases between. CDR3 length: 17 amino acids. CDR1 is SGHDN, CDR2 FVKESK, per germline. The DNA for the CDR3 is TGTGCCAGCAGCCAAGATAGGGGGGGGCAGAGGAATTCACCCCTCCACTTT. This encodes CASSQDRGGQRNSPLHF.

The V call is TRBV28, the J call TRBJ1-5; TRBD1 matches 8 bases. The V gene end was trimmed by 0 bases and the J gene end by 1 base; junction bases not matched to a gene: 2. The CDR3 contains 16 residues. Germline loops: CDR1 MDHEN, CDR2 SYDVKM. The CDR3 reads CASSLWQGASNQPQHF. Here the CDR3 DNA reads TGTGCCAGCAGTTTATGGCAGGGGGCAAGCAATCAGCCCCAGCATTTT.

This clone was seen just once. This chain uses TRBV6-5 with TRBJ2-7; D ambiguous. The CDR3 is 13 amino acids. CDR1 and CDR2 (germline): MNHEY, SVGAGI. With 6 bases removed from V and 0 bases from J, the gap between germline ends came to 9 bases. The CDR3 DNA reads TGTGCCAGCAGCCCGACTGCCTCCTACGAGCAGTACTTC. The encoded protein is CASSPTASYEQYF.

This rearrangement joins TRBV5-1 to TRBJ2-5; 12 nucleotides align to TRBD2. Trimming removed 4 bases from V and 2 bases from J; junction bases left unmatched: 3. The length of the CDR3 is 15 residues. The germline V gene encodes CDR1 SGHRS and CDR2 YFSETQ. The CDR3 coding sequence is TGCGCCAGCAGCCCCGGACTAGCGGGACAAGAGACCCAGTACTTC. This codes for CASSPGLAGQETQYF.

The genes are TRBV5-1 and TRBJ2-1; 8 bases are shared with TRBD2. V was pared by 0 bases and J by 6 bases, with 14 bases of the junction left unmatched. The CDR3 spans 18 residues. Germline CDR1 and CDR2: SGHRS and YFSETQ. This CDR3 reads CASSLAGRLAGFLNEQFF. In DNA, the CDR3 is TGCGCCAGCAGCTTGGCCGGCAGGCTAGCGGGTTTTCTCAATGAGCAGTTCTTC.

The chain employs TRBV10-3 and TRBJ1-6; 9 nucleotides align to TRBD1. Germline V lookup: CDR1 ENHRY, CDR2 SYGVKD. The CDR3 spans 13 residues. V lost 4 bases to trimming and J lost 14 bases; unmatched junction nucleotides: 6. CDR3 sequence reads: CAISVEDRGSLHF. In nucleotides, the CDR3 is TGTGCCATCAGTGTGGAGGACAGGGGATCCCTCCACTTT.

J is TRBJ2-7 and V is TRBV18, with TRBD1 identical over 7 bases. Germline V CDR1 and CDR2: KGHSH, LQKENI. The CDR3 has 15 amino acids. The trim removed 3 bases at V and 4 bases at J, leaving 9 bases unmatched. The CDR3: CASSPGRDSRYEQYF. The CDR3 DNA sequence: TGTGCCAGCTCACCCGGCCGGGACAGCCGGTACGAGCAGTACTTC.

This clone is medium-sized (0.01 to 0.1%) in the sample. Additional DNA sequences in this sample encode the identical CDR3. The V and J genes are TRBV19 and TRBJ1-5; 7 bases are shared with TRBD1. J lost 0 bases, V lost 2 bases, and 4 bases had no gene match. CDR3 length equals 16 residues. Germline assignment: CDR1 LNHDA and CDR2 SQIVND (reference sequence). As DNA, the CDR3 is TGTGCCAGTAGTATAAGGGGGCAGAATAGCAATCAGCCCCAGCATTTT. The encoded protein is CASSIRGQNSNQPQHF.

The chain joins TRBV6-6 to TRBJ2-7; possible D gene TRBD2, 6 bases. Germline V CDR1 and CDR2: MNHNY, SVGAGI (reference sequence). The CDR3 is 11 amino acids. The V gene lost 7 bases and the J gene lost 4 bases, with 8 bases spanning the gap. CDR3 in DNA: TGTGCCAGCACTGGGGGGTACGAGCAGTACTTC. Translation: CASTGGYEQYF.

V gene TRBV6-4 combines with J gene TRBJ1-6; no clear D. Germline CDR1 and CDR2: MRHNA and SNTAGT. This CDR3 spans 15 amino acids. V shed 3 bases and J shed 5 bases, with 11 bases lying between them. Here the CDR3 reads CASSERMGNNSPLHF. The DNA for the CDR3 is TGTGCCAGCAGTGAAAGAATGGGCAATAATTCACCCCTCCACTTT.

CDR3 sequence: CASSESWTTNYGYTF. The CDR3, as DNA: TGTGCCAGCAGTGAATCCTGGACAACTAACTATGGCTACACCTTC. This rearrangement joins TRBV6-1 to TRBJ1-2, with D perhaps matching TRBD1 (5 bases). The CDR3 runs 15 residues. The V gene lost 2 bases and the J gene lost 0 bases, with 10 bases spanning the gap. In germline, CDR1 is MNHNS, CDR2 SASEGT.

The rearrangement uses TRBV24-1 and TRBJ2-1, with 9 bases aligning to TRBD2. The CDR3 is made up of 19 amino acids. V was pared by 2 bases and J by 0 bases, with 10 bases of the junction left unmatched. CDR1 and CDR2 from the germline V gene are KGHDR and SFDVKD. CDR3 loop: CATSDSGSLAGSSYNEQFF. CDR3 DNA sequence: TGTGCCACCAGTGATTCCGGCTCTCTAGCGGGGAGCTCCTACAATGAGCAGTTCTTC.

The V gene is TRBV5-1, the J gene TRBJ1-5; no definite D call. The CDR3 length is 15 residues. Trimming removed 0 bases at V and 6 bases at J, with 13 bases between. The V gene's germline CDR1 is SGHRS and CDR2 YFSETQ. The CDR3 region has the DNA TGCGCCAGCAGCTTGGATTCTTATAACGGTCAGCCCCAGCATTTT. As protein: CASSLDSYNGQPQHF.

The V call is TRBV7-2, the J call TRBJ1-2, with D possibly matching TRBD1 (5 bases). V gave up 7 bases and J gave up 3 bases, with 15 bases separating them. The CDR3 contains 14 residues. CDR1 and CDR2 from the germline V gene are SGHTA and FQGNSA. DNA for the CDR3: TGTGCCAGCACCCCATCCAGGGCAGACTATGGCTACACCTTC. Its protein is CASTPSRADYGYTF.

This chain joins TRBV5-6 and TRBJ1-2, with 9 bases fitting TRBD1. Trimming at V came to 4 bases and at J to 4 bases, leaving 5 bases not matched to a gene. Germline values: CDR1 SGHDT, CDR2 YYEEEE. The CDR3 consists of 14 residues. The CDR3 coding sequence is TGTGCCAGCAGCCGGGACAGGGTCATCTATGGCTACACCTTC. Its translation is CASSRDRVIYGYTF.

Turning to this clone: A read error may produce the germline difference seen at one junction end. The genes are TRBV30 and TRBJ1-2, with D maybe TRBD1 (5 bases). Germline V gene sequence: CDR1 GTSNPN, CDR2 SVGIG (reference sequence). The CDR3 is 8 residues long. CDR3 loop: CAWGTGLF. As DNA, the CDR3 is TGTGCCTGGGGGACGGGACTTTTC.

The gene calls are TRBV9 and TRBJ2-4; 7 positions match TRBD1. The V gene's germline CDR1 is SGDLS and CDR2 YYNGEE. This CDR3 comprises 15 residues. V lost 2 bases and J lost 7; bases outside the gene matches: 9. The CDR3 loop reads CASSVGDSARNIQYF. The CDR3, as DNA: TGTGCCAGCAGCGTGGGGGACAGCGCAAGGAACATTCAGTACTTC.

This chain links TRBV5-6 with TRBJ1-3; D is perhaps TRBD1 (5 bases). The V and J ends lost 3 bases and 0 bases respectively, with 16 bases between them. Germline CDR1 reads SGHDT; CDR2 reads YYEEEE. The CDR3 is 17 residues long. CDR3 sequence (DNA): TGTGCCAGCAGCTGGGCCCCGGGCAGGGTCTCTGGAAACACCATATATTTT. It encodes CASSWAPGRVSGNTIYF.

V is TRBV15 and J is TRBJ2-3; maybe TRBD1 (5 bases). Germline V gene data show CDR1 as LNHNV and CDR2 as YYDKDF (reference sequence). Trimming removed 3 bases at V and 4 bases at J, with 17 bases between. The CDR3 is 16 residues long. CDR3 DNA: TGTGCCACCAGCAGCCCTAACCTCCCAGGGTCAGATACGCAGTATTTT. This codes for CATSSPNLPGSDTQYF.

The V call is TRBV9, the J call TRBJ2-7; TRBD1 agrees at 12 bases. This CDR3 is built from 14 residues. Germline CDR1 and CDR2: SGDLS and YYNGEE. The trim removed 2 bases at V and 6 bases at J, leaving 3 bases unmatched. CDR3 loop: CASSVRDRGLEQYF. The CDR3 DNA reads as TGTGCCAGCAGCGTCCGGGACAGGGGGCTCGAGCAGTACTTC.

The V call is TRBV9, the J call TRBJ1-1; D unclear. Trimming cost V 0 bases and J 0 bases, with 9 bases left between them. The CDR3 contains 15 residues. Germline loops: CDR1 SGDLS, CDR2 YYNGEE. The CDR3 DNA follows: TGTGCCAGCAGCGTAGGTTCACACATGAACACTGAAGCTTTCTTT. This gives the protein CASSVGSHMNTEAFF.

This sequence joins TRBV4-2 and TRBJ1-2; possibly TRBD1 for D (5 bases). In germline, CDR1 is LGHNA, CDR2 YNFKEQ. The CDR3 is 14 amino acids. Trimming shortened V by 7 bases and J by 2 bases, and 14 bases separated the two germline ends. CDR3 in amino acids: CASTPGSGNYGYTF. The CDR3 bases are TGTGCCAGCACCCCAGGGTCCGGGAACTATGGCTACACCTTC.

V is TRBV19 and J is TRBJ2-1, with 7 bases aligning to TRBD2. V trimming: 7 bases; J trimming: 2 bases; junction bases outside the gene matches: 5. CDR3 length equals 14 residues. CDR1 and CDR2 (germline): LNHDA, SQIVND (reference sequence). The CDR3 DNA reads TGTGCCAGTACTGCCGGGACTACCTACAATGAGCAGTTCTTC. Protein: CASTAGTTYNEQFF.

The CDR3 DNA follows: TGTGCCAGCAGTGACCGGGACAGGGGGACAGATACGCAGTATTTT. This encodes CASSDRDRGTDTQYF. The genes are TRBV6-6 and TRBJ2-3; 11 bases fit TRBD1. The germline V gene has CDR1 MNHNY and CDR2 SVGAGI (reference sequence). The trim removed 5 bases at V and 3 bases at J, leaving 4 bases unmatched. The CDR3 has 15 amino acids.

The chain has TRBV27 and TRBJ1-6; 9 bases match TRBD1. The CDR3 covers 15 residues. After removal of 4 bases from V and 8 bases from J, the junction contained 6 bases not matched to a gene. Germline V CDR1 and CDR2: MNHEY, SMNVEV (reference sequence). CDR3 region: CASSYRGPTDSPLHF. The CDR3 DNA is TGTGCCAGCAGTTACAGGGGGCCCACTGATTCACCCCTCCACTTT.

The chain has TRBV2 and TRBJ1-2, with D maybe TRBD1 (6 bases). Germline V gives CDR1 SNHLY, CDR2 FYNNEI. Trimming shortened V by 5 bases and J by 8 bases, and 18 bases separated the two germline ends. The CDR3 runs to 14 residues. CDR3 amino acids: CASSWGQGPGGYTF. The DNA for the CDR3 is TGTGCCAGCAGTTGGGGTCAGGGGCCAGGGGGCTACACCTTC.